This entry lists 11 T cell receptor beta chains sequenced from one sample in a study of breast tumors, draining lymph nodes, adjacent tissues. TCRdb used MiXCR to reprocess the multiplex PCR reads, holding one entry per CDR3 protein. Of 250,000 or so distinct CDR3 sequences in the sample, 30% were seen once. Axillary draining lymph nodes of breast cancer patients supplied the node samples. The specimen sequenced was axillary lymph node tissue. The origin of the receptors is a female donor with breast cancer. Some clones in this sample may be carry-over from other donors' samples.

This clonotype was counted ten times or more. V gene TRBV6-5 combines with J gene TRBJ1-6; D not resolved. CDR3 length: 12 residues. Germline CDR1 reads MNHEY; CDR2 reads SVGAGI. V lost 3 bases, J lost 5 bases, and 2 bases lay in between. CDR3 DNA sequence: TGTGCCAGCAGTTATAATAATTCACCCCTCCACTTT. Encoded protein: CASSYNNSPLHF.

The chain is built from TRBV7-3 and TRBJ1-1; maybe TRBD1 (5 bases). Germline V gene sequence: CDR1 SGHTA, CDR2 FQGTGA. This CDR3 spans 14 amino acids. V shed 2 bases and J shed 3 bases, with 10 bases lying between them. The DNA for the CDR3 is TGTGCCAGCAGCTTACAGGCGGGACACACTGAAGCTTTCTTT. Protein: CASSLQAGHTEAFF.

This clonotype was counted ten times or more. The chain employs TRBV2 and TRBJ2-7, with no clear D. Trimming stripped 7 bases from V and 7 bases from J, with 11 bases between. This CDR3 spans 11 amino acids. Per the germline V gene, CDR1 is SNHLY and CDR2 is FYNNEI. The CDR3 bases are TGTGCCAGCATTACCAATCGGGAGCAGTACTTC. Protein sequence: CASITNREQYF.

This clonotype showed up many times. This chain connects TRBV12-3 or TRBV12-4 to TRBJ2-7; maybe TRBD2 (5 bases). The CDR3 has 14 residues. Trimming shortened V by 6 bases and J by 8 bases, and 20 bases separated the two germline ends. The CDR3 nucleotides read TGTGCCAGCAGCTTGGACCCCGAACGGGGAAAGCAGTACTTC. This encodes CASSLDPERGKQYF.

This clonotype has ten or more counts. This chain joins TRBV12-3 or TRBV12-4 and TRBJ2-7; the match to TRBD2 covers 8 bases. Trimming removed 4 bases from V and 2 bases from J; junction bases left unmatched: 7. This CDR3 spans 15 amino acids. This CDR3 reads CASSSTSGNTYEQYF. Here the CDR3 DNA reads TGTGCCAGCAGTTCCACTAGCGGTAATACCTACGAGCAGTACTTC.

This clonotype has a handful of counts. The V gene is TRBV30, the J gene TRBJ1-3; unclear D gene. CDR3 length: 14 amino acids. CDR1 is GTSNPN, CDR2 SVGIG, per germline (reference sequence). V dropped 0 bases and J dropped 9 bases, with 15 bases sitting between them. CDR3 region: CAWSVPEHPSTIYF. In DNA, the CDR3 is TGTGCCTGGAGTGTACCCGAGCACCCCTCCACCATATATTTT.

The V and J genes are TRBV12-3 or TRBV12-4 and TRBJ2-3; 9 bases match TRBD1. Trimming took 6 bases from V and 4 from J; bases not matched to a gene: 2. The CDR3 runs to 13 residues. The CDR3 reads CASRRTGADTQYF. The DNA for the CDR3 is TGTGCCAGCAGGAGGACAGGGGCAGATACGCAGTATTTT.

The chain combines TRBV12-3 or TRBV12-4 with TRBJ2-1, with a tentative D call TRBD2 (6 bases). V was clipped by 4 bases and J by 12 bases, with 22 bases between them. This CDR3 is built from 15 residues. In nucleotides, the CDR3 is TGTGCCAGCAGTTCCGCGGGACGGCCCACAGATACGCAGTTCTTC. Amino acids: CASSSAGRPTDTQFF.

The chain carries TRBV19 and TRBJ1-1; D is undetermined. The V end was cut by 6 bases, the J end by 2 bases, with 16 bases between. The CDR3 spans 15 residues. Germline lookup yields CDR1 LNHDA and CDR2 SQIVND (reference sequence). As DNA, the CDR3 is TGTGCCAGTAGGGAAACCAGGTTACGAAACACTGAAGCTTTCTTT. Its translation: CASRETRLRNTEAFF.

This clonotype has ten or more counts. The chain carries TRBV19 and TRBJ2-7; D may be TRBD2 (5 bases). CDR1 is LNHDA and CDR2 is SQIVND in the germline V gene (reference sequence). V was shortened by 2 bases and J by 3 bases, with 17 bases between the two germline ends. This CDR3 has 16 residues. CDR3 amino acids: CASSIFGSGKVYEQYF. The CDR3 bases are TGTGCCAGTAGTATATTCGGGTCGGGAAAGGTCTACGAGCAGTACTTC.

This chain connects TRBV7-2 to TRBJ2-4; 9 nucleotides agree with TRBD1. Trimming at V came to 3 bases and at J to 0 bases, leaving 3 bases not matched to a gene. CDR1 and CDR2 from the germline V gene are SGHTA and FQGNSA. There are 16 residues in the CDR3. This CDR3 reads CASSLGQGVAKNIQYF. The CDR3 coding sequence is TGTGCCAGCAGCTTGGGACAGGGAGTAGCCAAAAACATTCAGTACTTC.